One sample yielded the 27 T cell receptor beta chains listed below, sequenced in a study of cytomegalovirus exposure and HLA in healthy donors. Primers included in the PCR were 60 Vbeta and 13 Jbeta primers. Sequencing was performed with immunoSEQ multiplex PCR; in TCRdb, only in-frame clones are kept and a portion is missing. The table shows about 130,000 clones, with approximately 80% occurring only once. Source material: PBMCs. The origin of the receptors is a girl aged 2-9 years in good health and CMV-seronegative.

This chain connects TRBV9 to TRBJ2-7; 10 nucleotides align to TRBD2. Germline V gives CDR1 SGDLS, CDR2 YYNGEE. CDR3 size: 18 residues. V was clipped by 3 bases and J by 3 bases; unmatched bases: 15. CDR3 region: CASSAWVIAGGSRYEQYF. Written as DNA, the CDR3 is TGTGCCAGCAGCGCATGGGTAATAGCGGGAGGATCACGCTACGAGCAGTACTTC.

This clone has a single count. V and J are TRBV7-8 and TRBJ2-5, with D possibly TRBD2 on 6 matching bases. Germline values: CDR1 SGHVS, CDR2 FQNEAQ. The CDR3 loop spans 16 amino acids. Deletions cut 1 base from V and 3 bases from J, with 15 bases between. The CDR3 bases are TGTGCCAGCAGCTTAGTGGCCGGGGGAGGAAAAGAGACCCAGTACTTC. Residues: CASSLVAGGGKETQYF.

The chain has TRBV30 and TRBJ2-7; 11 bases are a match to TRBD2. The CDR3 loop spans 16 amino acids. CDR1 is GTSNPN, CDR2 SVGIG, per germline (reference sequence). V shed 2 bases and J 0 bases; nucleotides not matched to a gene: 6. The CDR3, as DNA: TGTGCCTGGAGTTCCCCCGGGACTAGCGGCTCCTACGAGCAGTACTTC. Amino acid sequence: CAWSSPGTSGSYEQYF.

Concerning this clone itself: Within the sample, other DNA sequences also encode this same CDR3. The J gene is TRBJ1-1, the V gene TRBV7-6; D might be TRBD1 (6 bases). CDR3 length: 14 residues. The germline V gene encodes CDR1 SGHVS and CDR2 FNYEAQ. V was shortened by 3 bases and J by 0 bases, with 8 bases between the two germline ends. The CDR3 region has the DNA TGTGCCAGCAGCTTTGACAGGCTGAACACTGAAGCTTTCTTT. Translation: CASSFDRLNTEAFF.

The chain employs TRBV18 and TRBJ1-3, with D possibly being TRBD1 (6 bases). The CDR3 runs to 17 residues. V was trimmed by 3 bases and J by 0 bases, leaving 15 bases between them. Germline assignment: CDR1 KGHSH and CDR2 LQKENI. The chain's CDR3 is CASSPVGGSSSGNTIYF. DNA of the CDR3: TGTGCCAGCTCACCGGTTGGGGGCTCTAGCTCTGGAAACACCATATATTTT.

V usage is TRBV7-9 and J usage is TRBJ2-3, with 14 nucleotides matching TRBD2. The CDR3 extends over 17 amino acids. Trimming cost V 5 bases and J 4 bases; bases outside gene matches: 8. Germline CDR1 SEHNR, CDR2 FQNEAQ (reference sequence). The DNA of the CDR3 is TGTGCCAGCAGCGGGACCGGGACTAGCGGGGGATCAGATACGCAGTATTTT. Protein product: CASSGTGTSGGSDTQYF.

This chain joins TRBV5-8 and TRBJ2-1; 7 bases map to TRBD1. The V gene end was trimmed by 4 bases and the J gene end by 8 bases; junction bases not matched to a gene: 6. Germline V gene data show CDR1 as SGHTS and CDR2 as YDEGEE. This CDR3 has 13 residues. Written as DNA, the CDR3 is TGTGCCAGCAGCCTTAGTCAGGGGGATGAGCAGTTCTTC. It yields the protein CASSLSQGDEQFF.

The chain recombines TRBV11-1 with TRBJ2-6; no firm D call. Germline V CDR1 and CDR2: SGHAT, FQDESV (reference sequence). The CDR3 runs 16 residues. Trimming cost V 5 bases and J 0 bases, with 11 bases left between them. The CDR3 region has the DNA TGTGCCAGCAGCCCTATGTCTATCTCTGGGGCCAACGTCCTGACTTTC. This translates into CASSPMSISGANVLTF.

J is TRBJ1-2 and V is TRBV28, with TRBD1 matching 7 bases. The germline V gene has CDR1 MDHEN and CDR2 SYDVKM. Losses at the gene ends were 5 bases for V and 0 bases for J; bases not matched to a gene: 6. The CDR3 is made up of 15 amino acids. The CDR3 coding sequence is TGTGCCAGCAGTGAACCCAGGGGGTCTAACTATGGCTACACCTTC. Translated: CASSEPRGSNYGYTF.

This clone was seen a few times. The CDR3 reads CASSAQGAKNYEQYF. DNA of the CDR3: TGTGCCAGCAGTGCACAGGGGGCCAAAAACTACGAGCAGTACTTC. The J gene is TRBJ2-7, the V gene TRBV6-5; 9 bases line up with TRBD1. V shed 5 bases, J shed 3 bases, and the junction held 8 bases outside the gene matches. This CDR3 spans 15 amino acids. Germline-derived CDR1 and CDR2 are MNHEY and SVGAGI.

The genes are TRBV7-2 and TRBJ1-1; TRBD1 might be the D (5 bases). V gave up 3 bases and J gave up 1 base, with 9 bases separating them. In germline, CDR1 is SGHTA, CDR2 FQGNSA. The CDR3 length is 14 residues. The CDR3 here is CASSLGRTNTEAFF. CDR3 bases: TGTGCCAGCAGCTTGGGGCGGACGAACACTGAAGCTTTCTTT.

This chain uses TRBV29-1 with TRBJ1-2, with D possibly matching TRBD1 (5 bases). This CDR3 has 14 amino acids. The germline CDR1 and CDR2 sequences are SQVTM and ANQGSEA. V was shortened by 2 bases and J by 5 bases, with 15 bases between the two germline ends. The CDR3 protein is CSVERAGLRYGYTF. In DNA form, the CDR3 reads TGCAGCGTTGAACGGGCAGGGCTAAGGTATGGCTACACCTTC.

V gene TRBV4-2 combines with J gene TRBJ2-7, with TRBD2 matching over 7 bases. Germline loops: CDR1 LGHNA, CDR2 YNFKEQ. Trimming removed 5 bases from V and 3 bases from J; junction bases left unmatched: 4. CDR3 length: 13 amino acids. The CDR3 DNA sequence: TGTGCCAGCAGCGATCGGACTAGCTACGAGCAGTACTTC. Amino acid sequence: CASSDRTSYEQYF.

This clone was detected only once. The J gene is TRBJ1-2, the V gene TRBV6-5; TRBD1 matches at 9 bases. This CDR3 has 13 amino acids. V gave up 5 bases and J gave up 9 bases; unmatched junction bases: 7. Per the germline V gene, CDR1 is MNHEY and CDR2 is SVGAGI. The CDR3 loop reads CASSEDRGQRYTF. DNA for the CDR3: TGTGCCAGCAGTGAGGACAGGGGACAACGCTACACCTTC.

This clone came up once. This rearrangement joins TRBV7-9 to TRBJ1-5; D not resolved. The ends were cut back, 3 bases at V and 6 bases at J, with 9 bases in the middle. Germline V gene lookup returns CDR1 SEHNR and CDR2 FQNEAQ (reference sequence). The CDR3 is made up of 13 amino acids. As DNA, the CDR3 is TGTGCCAGCAGCTTCTCAGGAGGTCAGCCCCAGCATTTT. Translated, it gives CASSFSGGQPQHF.

The chain links TRBV4-3 to TRBJ2-3; D is possibly TRBD2 (7 bases). The CDR3 consists of 13 residues. Germline CDR1 reads LGHNA; CDR2 reads YSLEER. V lost 5 bases, J lost 6 bases, and 12 bases lay in between. CDR3 loop: CASSYGGRDTQYF. CDR3 bases: TGCGCCAGCAGCTACGGGGGGCGGGATACGCAGTATTTT.

The sample holds a few counts of this clone. V gene TRBV11-2 combines with J gene TRBJ1-1, with TRBD1 matching 7 bases. Germline V lookup: CDR1 SGHAT, CDR2 FQNNGV. V was pared by 5 bases and J by 1 base, with 7 bases of the junction left unmatched. The CDR3 loop spans 15 amino acids. CDR3 loop: CASSVTGQQNTEAFF. In DNA form, the CDR3 reads TGTGCCAGCAGCGTTACGGGACAGCAGAACACTGAAGCTTTCTTT.

This clone occurred once. V usage is TRBV19 and J usage is TRBJ1-2, with D possibly being TRBD1 (6 bases). The CDR3 is 14 residues long. Trimming shortened V by 3 bases and J by 4 bases, and 12 bases separated the two germline ends. In germline, CDR1 is LNHDA, CDR2 SQIVND (reference sequence). CDR3: CASSIRTDTYGYTF. The DNA of the CDR3 is TGTGCCAGTAGTATTCGGACAGATACCTATGGCTACACCTTC.

This sequence joins TRBV11-2 and TRBJ2-7; 7 nucleotides agree with TRBD1. Germline V gene data show CDR1 as SGHAT and CDR2 as FQNNGV. This CDR3 has 15 amino acids. Trimming at V came to 0 bases and at J to 9 bases, leaving 11 bases not matched to a gene. The CDR3 nucleotides read TGTGCCAGCAGCTTAGAAGGAACAGGGGCTGGGGGGCAGTACTTC. It yields the protein CASSLEGTGAGGQYF.

The J gene is TRBJ1-2, the V gene TRBV2; TRBD1 agrees at 7 bases. CDR1 and CDR2 (germline): SNHLY, FYNNEI. V dropped 2 bases and J dropped 4; count of bases not matched to a gene: 10. This CDR3 spans 16 amino acids. CDR3 sequence (DNA): TGTGCCAGCAGTGAACAGGTCCCCGAGGGGGCCTATGGCTACACCTTC. Protein: CASSEQVPEGAYGYTF.

The chain employs TRBV13 and TRBJ1-1; D unresolved. The CDR3 has 13 amino acids. The germline CDR1 and CDR2 sequences are PRHDT and FYEKMQ (reference sequence). Trimming cost V 5 bases and J 3 bases, with 10 bases left between them. The CDR3 DNA reads TGTGCCAGCAGCCCTCTTGTTGACACTGAAGCTTTCTTT. It is translated as CASSPLVDTEAFF.

The CDR3 here is CASSPRGGFTDTQYF. CDR3 DNA: TGTGCCAGCAGCCCACGCGGCGGGTTCACAGATACGCAGTATTTT. The J gene is TRBJ2-3, the V gene TRBV7-2, with D tentatively TRBD2 (5 bases). This CDR3 is built from 15 residues. V lost 5 bases, J lost 2 bases, and 14 bases lay in between. Germline loops: CDR1 SGHTA, CDR2 FQGNSA.

The count of this clone is one. The chain is built from TRBV7-6 and TRBJ1-4, with D tentatively TRBD1 (5 bases). The CDR3 sequence is 18 residues long. Germline values: CDR1 SGHVS, CDR2 FNYEAQ. V was cut by 0 bases and J by 3 bases, with 17 bases left in between. The CDR3 nucleotides read TGTGCCAGCAGCTTAGCGTTGGGTGGTTGGGGCGCTAATGAAAAACTGTTTTTT. This translates into CASSLALGGWGANEKLFF.

This clone occurred once. The V call is TRBV7-2, the J call TRBJ1-2; no clear D. This CDR3 region has 13 residues. CDR1 is SGHTA and CDR2 is FQGNSA in the germline V gene. The V end was cut by 7 bases, the J end by 4 bases, with 13 bases between. CDR3 nucleotide sequence: TGTGCCAGCACCATTACCTACGGCTATGGCTACACCTTC. This translates into CASTITYGYGYTF.

The chain is built from TRBV5-6 and TRBJ1-2; TRBD1 might be the D (5 bases). CDR1 and CDR2 (germline): SGHDT, YYEEEE. This CDR3 has 17 amino acids. V lost 2 bases and J lost 4, with 21 bases in between. CDR3 nucleotide sequence: TGTGCCAGCAGCTTTGTCGCCAGGGTGAGAGGTCGCTATGGCTACACCTTC. Translated: CASSFVARVRGRYGYTF.

A note on this clone: The same CDR3 is also encoded by other DNA sequences in this sample. The V call is TRBV19, the J call TRBJ1-5; the D is unclear. The CDR3 runs to 14 residues. The germline gives CDR1 LNHDA, CDR2 SQIVND (reference sequence). V lost 3 bases, J lost 1 base, and 7 bases lay in between. The CDR3 sequence: CASSIGGSNQPQHF. CDR3 nucleotides: TGTGCCAGTAGTATCGGAGGGAGCAATCAGCCCCAGCATTTT.

The chain recombines TRBV18 with TRBJ2-2, with D possibly TRBD2 on 6 matching bases. The V and J ends lost 3 bases and 6 bases respectively, with 11 bases between them. The CDR3 has 14 residues. CDR1 is KGHSH and CDR2 is LQKENI in the germline V gene. CDR3 sequence: CASSPQWGAGELFF. In nucleotides, the CDR3 is TGTGCCAGCTCACCCCAGTGGGGGGCCGGGGAGCTGTTTTTT.